This T cell receptor (beta chain) was sequenced during a study of T cell responses to AZD1222 COVID-19 vaccine. Profiling relied on immunoSEQ multiplex PCR, and the TCRdb table lists in-frame clones only, not all of them. Of about 150,000 clones in the sample, nearly 90% are singletons; the top ten hold approximately 5.4%. Looked up from germline, CDR1 is SGHTA and CDR2 is FQGNSA. The CDR3 spans 16 residues. Trimming left V 5 bases short and J 1 base short, with 16 bases between. Sequenced here: peripheral blood, sampled 28 days after the second dose of the MenACWY control vaccine. The clonotype comes from an adult who received the MenACWY meningococcal vaccine as a control. The chain is built from TRBV7-2 and TRBJ2-3; the D gene is possibly TRBD1 (5 bases). The CDR3 region is CASSPWLGEGTDTQYF. The CDR3 nucleotides are TGTGCCAGCAGCCCATGGCTAGGGGAAGGCACAGATACGCAGTATTTT. Full variable domain (missing parts from reference TRBV7-2 and TRBJ2-3): GAGVSQSPSNKVTEKGKDVELRCDPISGHTALYWYRQSLGQGLEFLIYFQGNSAPDKSGLPSDRFSAERTGGSVSTLTIQRTQQEDSAVYLCASSPWLGEGTDTQYFGPGTRLTVL.